This note documents a single TCR beta chain sequence. Its antigen is currently unknown. Using immunoSEQ multiplex PCR, the repertoire was profiled, and TCRdb retains in-frame clones only, with some absent. This sample has tens of thousands of clones; roughly 91% occur once, and the top ten carry approximately 12%. The sample is drawn from a study of T cells in localized non-small cell lung cancer. General observations from the study: Exceeding tumor, uninvolved adjacent lung had the highest T cell clonality. Overall survival was longer when the density of T cells in the blood was higher. Investigators sequenced only a single tumor region, leaving heterogeneity possible. For the top 100 tumor clones, a median roughly 55 also appeared in adjacent lung.

Germline V lookup: CDR1 SGHAT, CDR2 FQNNGV. The CDR3 covers 14 residues. Trimming left V 1 base short and J 6 bases short, with 10 bases between. The sequenced sample was peripheral blood, obtained before any cancer treatment. The clonotype comes from a male donor aged 60 or over with stage I lung adenocarcinoma. The rearrangement joins TRBV11-2 to TRBJ2-1, with D perhaps matching TRBD1 (5 bases). CDR3 bases: TGTGCCAGCAGCTTAGCCTCAGGGATCAATGAGCAGTTCTTC. It codes for CASSLASGINEQFF. Variable domain in full (rest from reference TRBV11-2 and TRBJ2-1): EAGVAQSPRYKIIEKRQSVAFWCNPISGHATLYWYQQILGQGPKLLIQFQNNGVVDDSQLPKDRFSAERLKGVDSTLKIQPAKLEDSAVYLCASSLASGINEQFFGPGTRLTVL.